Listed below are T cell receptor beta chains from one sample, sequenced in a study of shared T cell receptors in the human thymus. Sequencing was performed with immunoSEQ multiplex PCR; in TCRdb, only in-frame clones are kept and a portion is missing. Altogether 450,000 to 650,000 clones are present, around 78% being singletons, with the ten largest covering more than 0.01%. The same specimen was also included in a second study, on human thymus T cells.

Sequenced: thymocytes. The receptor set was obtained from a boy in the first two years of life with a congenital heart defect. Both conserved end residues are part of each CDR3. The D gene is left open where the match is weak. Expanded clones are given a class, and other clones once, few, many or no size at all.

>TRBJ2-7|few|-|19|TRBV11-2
TGTGCCAGCTCTAGGCCCGGGGGGCAATACCCCTATTCCTCCTACGAGCAGTACTTC
CASSRPGGQYPYSSYEQYF
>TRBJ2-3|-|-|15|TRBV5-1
TGCGCCAGCAGCTTGGCGGGAGCTAGCACAGATACGCAGTATTTT
CASSLAGASTDTQYF
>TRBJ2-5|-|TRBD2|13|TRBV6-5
TGTGCCTCCACGCGGGGACTAATGGAGACCCAGTACTTC
CASTRGLMETQYF
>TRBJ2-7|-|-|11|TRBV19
TGTGCCAGTAGCCGCAGGGACGAGCAGTACTTC
CASSRRDEQYF
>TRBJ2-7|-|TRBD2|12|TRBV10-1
TGCGCCACCGGGAGGGTGCCCTACGAGCAGTACTTC
CATGRVPYEQYF
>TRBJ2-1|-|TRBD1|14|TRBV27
TGTGCCACCCGGACAGGGGGGTCCTACAATGAGCAGTTCTTC
CATRTGGSYNEQFF
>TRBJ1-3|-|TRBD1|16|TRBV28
TGTGCCAGCAAGGGACCGGGGACAGGGTCTGGAAACACCATATATTTT
CASKGPGTGSGNTIYF
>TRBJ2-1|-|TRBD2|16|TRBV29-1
TGCAGCGTTGAAGATCGAACCGGGACTAGCTACAATGAGCAGTTCTTC
CSVEDRTGTSYNEQFF
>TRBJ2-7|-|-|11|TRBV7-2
TGTGCCAGCAGCTTAGGGGCCGAGCAGTACTTC
CASSLGAEQYF
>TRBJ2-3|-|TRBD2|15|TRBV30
TGTGCCTGGGTAGGGACTAGCGGTAGCACAGATACGCAGTATTTT
CAWVGTSGSTDTQYF
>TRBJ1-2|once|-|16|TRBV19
TGTGCCAGTAGTACGAGGAGGACAGAGTCTAACTATGGCTACACCTTC
CASSTRRTESNYGYTF
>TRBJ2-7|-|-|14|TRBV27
TGTGCCAGCAGTTTATTCTTAGGGGTCGGCGAGCAGTACTTC
CASSLFLGVGEQYF
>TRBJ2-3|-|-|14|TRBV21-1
TGTGCCAGCAGCATGGACACCTACACAGATACGCAGTATTTT
CASSMDTYTDTQYF
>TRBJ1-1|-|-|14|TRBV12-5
TGTGCTAGTGGTTTGGAGTGGGGGCCGGGTGAAGCTTTCTTT
CASGLEWGPGEAFF
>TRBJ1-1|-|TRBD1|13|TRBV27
TGTGCCAGCTCATACAGGGGGCGGACTGAAGCTTTCTTT
CASSYRGRTEAFF
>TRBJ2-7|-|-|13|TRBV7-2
TGTGCCAGCAGCCCCCACACGACCTACGAGCAGTACTTC
CASSPHTTYEQYF
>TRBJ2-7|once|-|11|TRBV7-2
TGTGCCAGCAGCTTCGGGAACGAGCAGTACTTC
CASSFGNEQYF
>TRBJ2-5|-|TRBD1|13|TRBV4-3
TGCGCCAGCAGCCAAGGGGCAGGGGGGACCCAGTACTTC
CASSQGAGGTQYF
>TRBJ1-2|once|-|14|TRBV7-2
TGTGCCAGCAGCTTAGAAATGGTCCTACCGGGCTACACCTTC
CASSLEMVLPGYTF
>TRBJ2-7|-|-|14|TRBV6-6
TGTGCCAGCAGTCGGGTGGGGCGCGAAGGGGAGCAGTACTTC
CASSRVGREGEQYF
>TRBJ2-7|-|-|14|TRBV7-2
TGTGCCAGCAGCTTAGGTCGCGGGTTCTACGAGCAGTACTTC
CASSLGRGFYEQYF
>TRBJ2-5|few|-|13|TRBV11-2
TGTGCCAGCAGCCAGGGAACCCAAGAGACCCAGTACTTC
CASSQGTQETQYF
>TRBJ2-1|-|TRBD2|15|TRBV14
TGTGCCAGCAGCCAAGAAGGGAGGGCCTACAATGAGCAGTTCTTC
CASSQEGRAYNEQFF
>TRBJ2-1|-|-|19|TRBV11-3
TGTGCCAGCAGCTTACATGGGGTACGGAGGGCCTACTCCTACAATGAGCAGTTCTTC
CASSLHGVRRAYSYNEQFF
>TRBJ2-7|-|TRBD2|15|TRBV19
TGTGCCAGTAGTACCCTAGCGGGAGGCAGCTACGAGCAGTACTTC
CASSTLAGGSYEQYF
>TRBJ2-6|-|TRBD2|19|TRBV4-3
TGCGCCAGCAGCCGATTAGAGTTAGCGGGTGACTCTGGGGCCAACGTCCTGACTTTC
CASSRLELAGDSGANVLTF
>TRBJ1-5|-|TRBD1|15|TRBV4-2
TGTGCCAGCAGCCCCTCCGGGACAGGAGACCAGCCCCAGCATTTT
CASSPSGTGDQPQHF
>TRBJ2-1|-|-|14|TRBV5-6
TGTGCCAGCAGCCTGGCCGGAGAATACAATGAGCAGTTCTTC
CASSLAGEYNEQFF
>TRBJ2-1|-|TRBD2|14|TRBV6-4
TGTGCCAGCACCCGACTAGCGGGATGGGGTGAGCAGTTCTTC
CASTRLAGWGEQFF
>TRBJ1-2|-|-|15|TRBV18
TGTGCCAGCTCACCGGTCGAGAAGCCTAACTATGGCTACACCTTC
CASSPVEKPNYGYTF
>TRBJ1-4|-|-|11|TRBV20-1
TGCAGTGCTACGAGTAATGAAAAACTGTTTTTT
CSATSNEKLFF
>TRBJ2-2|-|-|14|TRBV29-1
TGCAGCGTTGAGTACCCGCGGAGGGCCGGGGAGCTGTTTTTT
CSVEYPRRAGELFF
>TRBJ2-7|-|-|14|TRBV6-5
TGTGCCAGCAGTTACACGACAGAGTCCTACGAGCAGTACTTC
CASSYTTESYEQYF
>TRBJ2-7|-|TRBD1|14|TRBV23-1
TGCGCCAGCAGTCCCCGGACAGGGGGCAGGGAGCAGTACTTC
CASSPRTGGREQYF
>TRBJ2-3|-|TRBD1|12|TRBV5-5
TGTGCCAGCAAGGGGGCGGGAGATACGCAGTATTTT
CASKGAGDTQYF
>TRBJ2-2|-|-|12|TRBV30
TGTGCCTGGATAGGAGGGACCGGGGAGCTGTTTTTT
CAWIGGTGELFF
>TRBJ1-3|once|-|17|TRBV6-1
TGTGCCAGCAGTGAACCACACAGAGCGGCCGCTGGAAACACCATATATTTT
CASSEPHRAAAGNTIYF
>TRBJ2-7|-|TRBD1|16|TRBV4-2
TGTGCCAGCAGCCAAGATAACGACAGGGGGCTTTACGAGCAGTACTTC
CASSQDNDRGLYEQYF
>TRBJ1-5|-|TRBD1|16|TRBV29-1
TGCAGCGTTGTAGGGGGGGGACAGGGTGAGGATCAGCCCCAGCATTTT
CSVVGGGQGEDQPQHF
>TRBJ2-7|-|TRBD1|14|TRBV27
TGTGCCAGCCAACTGGGGACAGGGTCCTACGAGCAGTACTTC
CASQLGTGSYEQYF
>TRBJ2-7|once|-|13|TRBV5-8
TGTGCCAGCAAGGCCTCGACAGACTACGAGCAGTACTTC
CASKASTDYEQYF
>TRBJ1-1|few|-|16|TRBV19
TGTGCCAGTAGTACCATAGGCCCCTCGGGCGGGGGCGAAGCTTTCTTT
CASSTIGPSGGGEAFF
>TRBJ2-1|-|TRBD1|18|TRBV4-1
TGCGCCAGCAGCCAAGATAGGACAGGGAGGAACTCCTACAATGAGCAGTTCTTC
CASSQDRTGRNSYNEQFF
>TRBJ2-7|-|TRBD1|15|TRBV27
TGTGCCAGCAGTCCTGGGACAGGGGGTGGGTACGAGCAGTACTTC
CASSPGTGGGYEQYF
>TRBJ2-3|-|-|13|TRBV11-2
TGTGCCAGCAGCCCAGGGATCACAGATACGCAGTATTTT
CASSPGITDTQYF
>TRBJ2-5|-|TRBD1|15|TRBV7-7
TGTGCTAGCAGCTTAGGACAGGGGGCTTATGAGACCCAGTACTTC
CASSLGQGAYETQYF
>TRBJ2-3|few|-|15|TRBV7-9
TGTGCCAGCAGCCCATGGGTCGGGGACACAGATACGCAGTATTTT
CASSPWVGDTDTQYF
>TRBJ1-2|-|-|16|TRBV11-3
TGTGCCAGCAGCTTAGGAGGAGGGAAGGGCGGCTATGGCTACACCTTC
CASSLGGGKGGYGYTF
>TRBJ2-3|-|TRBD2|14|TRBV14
TGTGCCAGCAGCCCGGGACTAGCGGGAGGGTGGGCGTATTTT
CASSPGLAGGWAYF
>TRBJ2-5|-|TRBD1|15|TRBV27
TGTGCCAGCAACCCGGGACAGGGCCGCCAAGAGACCCAGTACTTC
CASNPGQGRQETQYF
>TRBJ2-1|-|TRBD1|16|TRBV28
TGTGCCAGCAGTTCCCCCCGACAGGGGGGTTACAATGAGCAGTTCTTC
CASSSPRQGGYNEQFF
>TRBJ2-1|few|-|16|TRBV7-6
TGTGCCAGCAGCCCCGAGAGGGGGGGTCACTACAATGAGCAGTTCTTC
CASSPERGGHYNEQFF
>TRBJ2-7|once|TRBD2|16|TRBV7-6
TGTGCCAGCGAACAAGGGACTCCCGGGAGGAGCTCCGAGCAGTACTTC
CASEQGTPGRSSEQYF
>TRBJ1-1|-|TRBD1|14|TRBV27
TGTGCCAGCAGTGTAGACAGGGTAACTCTGGAAGCTTTCTTT
CASSVDRVTLEAFF